A single T cell receptor (beta chain) is shown here with its context. The antigen it binds to is not known. Qualities for individual bases were not recorded, and no much larger clone is one base off. The intended sense of this specimen's time point label: baseline before first vaccination. Vaccinee samples were obtained from the UK trials COV001 and COV002, which included a single-blind randomized controlled phase 2/3 trial of AZD1222 (ChAdOx1 nCoV-19) in healthy adults. For TCRbeta chain sequencing, PBMC samples from trial participants were taken at day 0 and at day 28 after the second dose. V is reduced by 0 bases and J by 6 bases, leaving a spacing of 14 bases between them. Including cysteine and phenylalanine, the CDR3 has 15 amino acids. Kept here is only the CDR3 DNA, which spans 45 bases and is read in frame from base 1. The germline V gene supplies CDR1 MNHEY and CDR2 SVGAGI. The CDR3 regions of human TCRbeta chains were subjected to immunosequencing. Regarding the original processing steps: TCRs in the repertoires were matched against a reference library of SARS-CoV-2-specific TCRs that had been generated with the MIRA antigen-specificity platform. Breadth was defined as the fraction of unique TCRs that were SARS-CoV-2-associated, and depth was defined as the fraction of total T cells that were SARS-CoV-2-associated. Using the MIRA data, each spike-specific TCR was mapped to the spike region that the TCR reacts to and placed in a CD4 or CD8 class. Log10-transformed breadth and depth values were compared by one-way ANOVA with Sidak's multiple comparisons tests. TCRdb re-hosts the immuneACCESS table, in-frame sequences only. Its copies lack some clones; in the studies checked, an unresolved V gene accounts for under half of them, and the cause for the rest is not known. D and trimming come from the DNA, and the V and J calls and clone size come from that table. The sample table holds some 130,000 clones, of which 93% were seen once. 5% to 6.5% of the sample rests with the top ten.

The data belong to a study of T cell responses to AZD1222 COVID-19 vaccine (dated by TCRdb to the early 2020s). Broadly, across the study: AZD1222 recipients whose second dose came at about 4 weeks and those whose second dose came at about 12 weeks were combined into one group, since spike-specific TCR depth and breadth did not differ between the two schedules. TCR sequencing covered 233 trial participants: nearly 210 given two doses of AZD1222 and about 26 given two doses of MenACWY control vaccine. Trial participants were enrolled by age into subgroups of 18-55, 56-69 and 70-plus years, and around 140, 26 and 57 TCR-sequenced participants, respectively, were included in these subgroups.

What the research found in general, with its limitations: Participants were mostly white British and included more females than males, and it was suggested by the authors that clonal diversity may have been underestimated. The 56-69-year group was small, and its depth increase did not reach significance, likely because of low power. Conclusions about previously exposed vaccinees were limited because only a handful of AZD1222 recipients were SARS-CoV-2 seropositive at baseline. After two AZD1222 doses, both the breadth and the depth of spike-specific TCRs were significantly higher than at day 0 and than in MenACWY recipients. Because no day 14 peak-response samples were available, repertoires were characterized only after the peak T cell response. Vaccine-associated CD4 TCRs spanned the whole spike protein, with dominant responses in regions 160-218 and 743-854. Nearly half of unique spike-specific TCRs reportedly recognized epitopes outside regions mutated in the B.1.351 and B.1.1.7 variants.

This specimen consisted of peripheral blood, obtained on day 0 of AZD1222 vaccination. The sequence joins TRBV6-5 to TRBJ1-2; the D gene cannot be named for sure. The receptor comes from an adult in good health. The CDR3 reads as follows: CASSYSRPGSNGYTF. The nucleotide sequence is given as TGTGCCAGCAGTTACTCTCGGCCCGGGTCCAATGGCTACACCTTC.